This T cell receptor beta chain is drawn from a study of CD8 T cells in ankylosing spondylitis. This clonotype was counted many times. Its antigen is undetermined. Findings of the study overall: Characteristic of ankylosing spondylitis blood, it appeared, was a TCR beta motif comprising several highly homologous variants. Matched ankylosing spondylitis synovial fluid reportedly showed significant enrichment of disease-linked clones. CD8+ cells made up the disease-linked clones, which were relatively rare in peripheral blood.

Library preparation for TCR beta used quantitative 5'-RACE with molecular barcodes. TCRdb reprocessed the 5' RACE reads via MiXCR and lists one record per CDR3 protein. Among around 150,000 distinct CDR3 sequences, around 18% were seen once, and the ten largest hold approximately 7.8%. The receptor was isolated from a male donor with ankylosing spondylitis or in good health (not recorded which). Sequencing used blood, either unsorted or a sorted T cell fraction (not recorded which).

The CDR3 is CATSDSGQGSRTQYF. DNA for the CDR3: TGTGCCACCAGTGATTCTGGACAGGGCAGTCGGACCCAGTACTTC. The gene calls are TRBV24-1 and TRBJ2-5; 8 bases agree with TRBD1. V was clipped by 2 bases and J by 7 bases; unmatched bases: 8. From germline, CDR1 is KGHDR and CDR2 SFDVKD. CDR3 size: 15 residues.